The clone carrying this TCR beta chain was detected ten times or more. Its antigen is unknown. The sample originates from a study of early T cells in non-severe SARS-CoV-2 infection. Study in general: Sequenced bulk RNA came from whole blood that was unsorted, and chains were unpaired. Findings and caveats of the study: VDJdb-based annotation leaned toward anti-spike CD8 responses and missed private and CD4 specificities.

MiXCR was run by TCRdb on the 5' RACE reads, yielding one entry per CDR3 protein. The sample lists about 80,000 distinct CDR3 sequences, approximately 12% seen once, with 15% to 19% in the top ten. The sequencing used whole blood, collected at baseline. The TCR comes from an adult who was a healthcare worker with PCR-confirmed SARS-CoV-2 infection or an uninfected control (not recorded which). The donor label of this sample is uncertain.

In DNA, the CDR3 is TGTGCCAGCAGCCAAGCGATAACTAGCACAGATACGCAGTATTTT. It yields the protein CASSQAITSTDTQYF. V is TRBV14 and J is TRBJ2-3; the D is unclear. V was cut by 1 base and J by 0 bases, with 8 bases left in between. Germline CDR1 is SGHDN and CDR2 is FVKESK. The CDR3 is 15 residues long.